A selection of T cell receptor beta chains follows, all from one sample in a study of blood T cell repertoires in COVID-19. Sequencing used immunoSEQ multiplex PCR; TCRdb keeps in-frame clones, though not all of them. The data contain about 110,000 clones, around 81% of them singletons. Sequences were obtained from peripheral blood. Receptors originate from a human donor in a cohort sampled during active or convalescent COVID-19. Both conserved end residues are part of each CDR3. The D gene is left open where the match is weak. Rows give clone size only sometimes, using once, few, many, or a class for an expanded clone.

j_gene: TRBJ1-4
abundance: -
v_gene: TRBV7-9
d_gene: -
CDR3nt: TGTGCCAGCAGCTCTTCCTTCGGGTCGGCTAATGAAAAACTGTTTTTT
CDR3aa: CASSSSFGSANEKLFF

j_gene: TRBJ1-6
abundance: -
v_gene: TRBV15
d_gene: -
CDR3nt: TGTGCCACCAAGGAGCAGTCTAATTCACCCCTCCACTTT
CDR3aa: CATKEQSNSPLHF

j_gene: TRBJ1-3
abundance: -
v_gene: TRBV4-3
d_gene: TRBD1
CDR3nt: TGCGCCAGCAGCCAAGATATCCGGCTCGACATGACAGGGTATAGAAACACCATATATTTT
CDR3aa: CASSQDIRLDMTGYRNTIYF

j_gene: TRBJ1-6
abundance: -
v_gene: TRBV5-1
d_gene: TRBD1
CDR3nt: TGCGCCAGCAGCTTGGGACAGGGTTATAATTCACCCCTCCACTTT
CDR3aa: CASSLGQGYNSPLHF

j_gene: TRBJ2-6
abundance: -
v_gene: TRBV19
d_gene: TRBD1
CDR3nt: TGTGCCAGTAGTTCCGGGACAGCCGGGGCCAACGTCCTGACTTTC
CDR3aa: CASSSGTAGANVLTF

j_gene: TRBJ2-5
abundance: few
v_gene: TRBV11-2
d_gene: -
CDR3nt: TGTGCCAGCAGCTTAGGAAGTTTTAACGATCGGTACCAAGAGACCCAGTACTTC
CDR3aa: CASSLGSFNDRYQETQYF

j_gene: TRBJ2-4
abundance: -
v_gene: TRBV13
d_gene: -
CDR3nt: TGTGCCAGCAGCTCCCGCCGCTCGGAGATAGCCAAAAACATTCAGTACTTC
CDR3aa: CASSSRRSEIAKNIQYF

j_gene: TRBJ2-7
abundance: -
v_gene: TRBV28
d_gene: TRBD2
CDR3nt: TGTGCCAGCAGCATAGCGGGAGTAGATTACGAGCAGTACTTC
CDR3aa: CASSIAGVDYEQYF

j_gene: TRBJ2-3
abundance: -
v_gene: TRBV7-2
d_gene: TRBD1
CDR3nt: TGTGCCAGCAGCCCGGGACAGGGCACAGATACGCAGTATTTT
CDR3aa: CASSPGQGTDTQYF

j_gene: TRBJ2-2
abundance: -
v_gene: TRBV21-1
d_gene: -
CDR3nt: TGTGCCAGCAGCAAATCCGGACTAGCGGGAGGGGGTTTCGGCACCGGGGAGCTGTTTTTT
CDR3aa: CASSKSGLAGGGFGTGELFF

j_gene: TRBJ2-1
abundance: -
v_gene: TRBV13
d_gene: -
CDR3nt: TGTGCCAGCAGCTTAGGGATACGGACAAGAGGTGAGCAGTTCTTC
CDR3aa: CASSLGIRTRGEQFF

j_gene: TRBJ1-5
abundance: -
v_gene: TRBV28
d_gene: -
CDR3nt: TGTGCCAGCAGTTTAGTCACAGGCAATCAGCCCCAGCATTTT
CDR3aa: CASSLVTGNQPQHF

j_gene: TRBJ2-1
abundance: -
v_gene: TRBV4-3
d_gene: TRBD2
CDR3nt: TGCGCCAGCAGCCAAACTAGCGGGAGGGCAAATGAGCAGTTCTTC
CDR3aa: CASSQTSGRANEQFF

j_gene: TRBJ2-1
abundance: few
v_gene: TRBV7-2
d_gene: TRBD2
CDR3nt: TGTGCCAGCAGCTCCAGACTAGCGGGGGGCCTTTACAATGAGCAGTTCTTC
CDR3aa: CASSSRLAGGLYNEQFF

j_gene: TRBJ2-1
abundance: -
v_gene: TRBV6-5
d_gene: TRBD1
CDR3nt: TGTGCCAGCAGTTACTCGAACAGGGGCTTTAGTGAGCAGTTCTTC
CDR3aa: CASSYSNRGFSEQFF

j_gene: TRBJ2-7
abundance: -
v_gene: TRBV5-1
d_gene: -
CDR3nt: TGCGCCAGCAGCAAGGCAGGGGCCGAGCAGTACTTC
CDR3aa: CASSKAGAEQYF

j_gene: TRBJ1-5
abundance: -
v_gene: TRBV7-2
d_gene: TRBD1
CDR3nt: TGTGCCAGCAGCTTAGGAGGGACAGGGGTGAATAGCAATCAGCCCCAGCATTTT
CDR3aa: CASSLGGTGVNSNQPQHF

j_gene: TRBJ2-7
abundance: -
v_gene: TRBV18
d_gene: TRBD2
CDR3nt: TGTGCCAGCTCACCACCAGCGGGGGGGACCTACGAGCAGTACTTC
CDR3aa: CASSPPAGGTYEQYF

j_gene: TRBJ1-5
abundance: few
v_gene: TRBV30
d_gene: -
CDR3nt: TGTGCCTGTTCTCCGGTGGGGAGTTGGGGGCCCCAGCATTTT
CDR3aa: CACSPVGSWGPQHF

j_gene: TRBJ1-1
abundance: -
v_gene: TRBV6-5
d_gene: -
CDR3nt: TGTGCCAGCAGTCCCCGGGGAGGATTGAACACTGAAGCTTTCTTT
CDR3aa: CASSPRGGLNTEAFF

j_gene: TRBJ1-2
abundance: few
v_gene: TRBV14
d_gene: TRBD1
CDR3nt: TGTGCCAGCAGCGGACAGGCGATAGGGGGCTACACCTTC
CDR3aa: CASSGQAIGGYTF

j_gene: TRBJ1-3
abundance: few
v_gene: TRBV2
d_gene: -
CDR3nt: TGTGCCAGCAGTGAGACTCGCTCTGGAAACACCATATATTTT
CDR3aa: CASSETRSGNTIYF

j_gene: TRBJ2-5
abundance: -
v_gene: TRBV27
d_gene: TRBD1
CDR3nt: TGTGCCAGCAGTCGGGACAGAATCTTCGAGACCCAGTACTTC
CDR3aa: CASSRDRIFETQYF

j_gene: TRBJ1-1
abundance: -
v_gene: TRBV16
d_gene: TRBD1
CDR3nt: TGTGCCAGCAGGCACCAGGGGGGCGTTATGAACACTGAAGCTTTCTTT
CDR3aa: CASRHQGGVMNTEAFF

j_gene: TRBJ2-1
abundance: -
v_gene: TRBV18
d_gene: -
CDR3nt: TGTGCCAGCTCAACCAGGGTTGGCGGACAACTTTACAATGAGCAGTTCTTC
CDR3aa: CASSTRVGGQLYNEQFF

j_gene: TRBJ1-2
abundance: -
v_gene: TRBV5-1
d_gene: TRBD1
CDR3nt: TGCGCCAGCAGCCCCCGGGACAGCTATGGCTACACCTTC
CDR3aa: CASSPRDSYGYTF

j_gene: TRBJ2-2
abundance: -
v_gene: TRBV9
d_gene: -
CDR3nt: TGTGCCAGCAGCGTAGACTCAGGGCACACCGGGGAGCTGTTTTTT
CDR3aa: CASSVDSGHTGELFF

j_gene: TRBJ1-2
abundance: -
v_gene: TRBV29-1
d_gene: -
CDR3nt: TGCAGCGCCCGGACAGATCAAACTAACTATGGCTACACCTTC
CDR3aa: CSARTDQTNYGYTF

j_gene: TRBJ2-1
abundance: once
v_gene: TRBV29-1
d_gene: TRBD2
CDR3nt: TGCAGCGTTCTCCCTAGCGGGAGTTCAACCCCATCCTACAATGAGCAGTTCTTC
CDR3aa: CSVLPSGSSTPSYNEQFF

j_gene: TRBJ2-2
abundance: -
v_gene: TRBV2
d_gene: TRBD1
CDR3nt: TGTGCCAGCAAGTCGGGACAGGGTGGAACCGGGGAGCTGTTTTTT
CDR3aa: CASKSGQGGTGELFF

j_gene: TRBJ1-5
abundance: -
v_gene: TRBV4-3
d_gene: TRBD1
CDR3nt: TGCGCCAGCAGCCAAAGTAAACAGGGGGCACAGCCCCAGCATTTT
CDR3aa: CASSQSKQGAQPQHF

j_gene: TRBJ2-6
abundance: few
v_gene: TRBV5-5
d_gene: -
CDR3nt: TGTGCCAGCAGCTTGGGCGGACAGAGCTCTGGGGCCAACGTCCTGACTTTC
CDR3aa: CASSLGGQSSGANVLTF

j_gene: TRBJ2-3
abundance: -
v_gene: TRBV18
d_gene: TRBD2
CDR3nt: TGTGCCAGCTCCCCAAGAACAACGGGACTAGCCCCAGATACGCAGTATTTT
CDR3aa: CASSPRTTGLAPDTQYF

j_gene: TRBJ1-5
abundance: -
v_gene: TRBV19
d_gene: -
CDR3nt: TGTGCCAGTAGTATAGATGGGCGGGGTCAGCCCCAGCATTTT
CDR3aa: CASSIDGRGQPQHF

j_gene: TRBJ1-1
abundance: -
v_gene: TRBV7-2
d_gene: -
CDR3nt: TGTGCCAGCAGCTTAGCGCTAACGGACAAAAGAGCTTTCTTT
CDR3aa: CASSLALTDKRAFF

j_gene: TRBJ1-2
abundance: -
v_gene: TRBV9
d_gene: TRBD1
CDR3nt: TGTGCCAGCAGCGTAGATGATCAGGGGGTCAGAGGCTACACCTTC
CDR3aa: CASSVDDQGVRGYTF

j_gene: TRBJ2-1
abundance: -
v_gene: TRBV15
d_gene: -
CDR3nt: TGTGCCACCAGCAGCCCCTTCCACTGGAGCTCCTACAATGAGCAGTTCTTC
CDR3aa: CATSSPFHWSSYNEQFF

j_gene: TRBJ2-1
abundance: -
v_gene: TRBV9
d_gene: -
CDR3nt: TGTGCCAGCAGCGTAGACTGGAGGGAGACACAGTTCAATGAGCAGTTCTTC
CDR3aa: CASSVDWRETQFNEQFF

j_gene: TRBJ1-5
abundance: -
v_gene: TRBV7-8
d_gene: -
CDR3nt: TGTGCCAGCAGCTTAGCGGCCAGGGCAGGCCAGCCCCAGCATTTT
CDR3aa: CASSLAARAGQPQHF

j_gene: TRBJ2-2
abundance: -
v_gene: TRBV19
d_gene: -
CDR3nt: TGTGCCAGTAGTCGCTATTGGAACACCGGGGAGCTGTTTTTT
CDR3aa: CASSRYWNTGELFF

j_gene: TRBJ1-1
abundance: -
v_gene: TRBV7-7
d_gene: -
CDR3nt: TGTGCTAGCAGTTGGAGTCGCGGGACTGAAGCTTTCTTT
CDR3aa: CASSWSRGTEAFF

j_gene: TRBJ2-3
abundance: -
v_gene: TRBV13
d_gene: TRBD2
CDR3nt: TGTGCCAGCAGCCCCTCAGGACTAGCGGGAGCAACAGATACGCAGTATTTT
CDR3aa: CASSPSGLAGATDTQYF

j_gene: TRBJ2-7
abundance: -
v_gene: TRBV5-3
d_gene: -
CDR3nt: TGTGCCAGAAGCTTGACGAAGAGCTCCTACGAGCAGTACTTC
CDR3aa: CARSLTKSSYEQYF

j_gene: TRBJ2-1
abundance: few
v_gene: TRBV5-1
d_gene: -
CDR3nt: TGCGCCAGCATTTCTTACAATGAGCAGTTCTTC
CDR3aa: CASISYNEQFF

j_gene: TRBJ1-1
abundance: once
v_gene: TRBV18
d_gene: TRBD1
CDR3nt: TGTGCCAGCTCGAAAGACAGGGGCGGAAACACTGAAGCTTTCTTT
CDR3aa: CASSKDRGGNTEAFF

j_gene: TRBJ2-2
abundance: few
v_gene: TRBV7-6
d_gene: TRBD2
CDR3nt: TGTGCCAGCAGCTTCTCGGGGGGGTTCACCGGGGAGCTGTTTTTT
CDR3aa: CASSFSGGFTGELFF

j_gene: TRBJ1-5
abundance: once
v_gene: TRBV27
d_gene: TRBD1
CDR3nt: TGTGCCAGCAGCCCCCACAGGGGTAATCAGCCCCAGCATTTT
CDR3aa: CASSPHRGNQPQHF

j_gene: TRBJ1-1
abundance: once
v_gene: TRBV13
d_gene: TRBD1
CDR3nt: TGTGCCAGCAGCTCCGCGAGGACAGGCGAGAAGAACACTGAAGCTTTCTTT
CDR3aa: CASSSARTGEKNTEAFF

j_gene: TRBJ1-1
abundance: -
v_gene: TRBV10-1
d_gene: -
CDR3nt: TGCGCCAGCAGCAGGGGTGTCAACACTGAAGCTTTCTTT
CDR3aa: CASSRGVNTEAFF

j_gene: TRBJ1-2
abundance: medium-sized
v_gene: TRBV5-1
d_gene: -
CDR3nt: TGCGCCAGCAGCTTAGTCGGGACACCAGACGGCTATGGCTACACCTTC
CDR3aa: CASSLVGTPDGYGYTF